The following is a TCR beta chain sequence with its context. The data belong to a study of PD-L1 blockade in urothelial cancer. At the level of the study: Patients, treated from about 2014 onward, received atezolizumab 1,200 mg intravenously every 3 weeks. In terms of prior chemotherapy, patients had received 0 to 3 regimens.

Time point specified: pretreatment peripheral blood. CDR1 and CDR2 (germline): SNHLY, FYNNEI. CDR3 length equals 14 residues. The V and J ends lost 3 bases and 5 bases respectively, with 10 bases between them. Produced via immunoSEQ multiplex PCR; TCRdb's table is partial and in-frame only. The data show roughly 77,000 clones, about 83% seen once. This sequence joins TRBV2 and TRBJ2-2, with a possible D match to TRBD1 (5 bases). This sequence was found in a woman in her seventies with urothelial cancer. The specimen comprised PBMCs, sampled around atezolizumab (anti-PD-L1) treatment. The CDR3 loop is CASSETRVTGELFF. The CDR3 DNA reads as TGTGCCAGCAGTGAGACCAGGGTTACCGGGGAGCTGTTTTTT.